Here is one T cell receptor (beta chain) with its context. Its specificity is unknown. This record comes from a study of siplizumab effects on memory and regulatory T cells. General study findings and limits: It was not possible to assign a naive or memory phenotype to roughly 80-96% of proliferating CD4+ or CD8+ clones. Unstimulated subsets accounted for the mapping of only a minor share of the clones that were alloreactive.

The CDR3 is 12 amino acids. Trimming shortened V by 0 bases and J by 9 bases, and 6 bases separated the two germline ends. From germline, CDR1 is MNHEY and CDR2 SVGAGI. Assay used: immunoSEQ multiplex PCR; TCRdb lists only in-frame clones, some missing. Found here are fewer than 65,000 clones, over 85% of them singletons; the top ten hold 17%. Sample: CD8+ T cells sorted from blood. The chain employs TRBV6-5 and TRBJ2-1; no reliable D call. The receptor comes from a human donor in good health. This chain's CDR3 is CASSYSSSEQFF. The CDR3 region has the DNA TGTGCCAGCAGTTACTCTAGCTCTGAGCAGTTCTTC.